A single sample gave rise to the 21 T cell receptor beta chains below, sequenced in a study of blood T cell repertoires in COVID-19. Profiled with immunoSEQ multiplex PCR; TCRdb holds only in-frame clones, not every one. The table has about 200,000 clones, more than 75% seen once. Input material: peripheral blood. These receptors came from a woman in her thirties or forties with COVID-19, enrolled during active disease.

The rearrangement uses TRBV2 and TRBJ1-5; D gene uncertain. The CDR3 loop spans 13 amino acids. The V end was cut by 8 bases, the J end by 2 bases, with 10 bases between. The V gene's germline CDR1 is SNHLY and CDR2 FYNNEI. The CDR3 is CASAFQGNQPQHF. CDR3 DNA: TGTGCCAGCGCCTTTCAGGGCAATCAGCCCCAGCATTTT.

V is TRBV19 and J is TRBJ2-2; 11 bases map to TRBD2. Germline CDR1 is LNHDA and CDR2 is SQIVND (reference sequence). The trim removed 4 bases at V and 4 bases at J, leaving 8 bases unmatched. The CDR3 is 17 residues long. The CDR3 is CASSKVHSGGATGELFF. CDR3 coding DNA: TGTGCCAGTAGTAAGGTCCATAGCGGGGGGGCCACCGGGGAGCTGTTTTTT.

The chain links TRBV5-1 to TRBJ1-2, with 7 bases aligning to TRBD1. V lost 4 bases, J lost 8 bases, and 14 bases stayed unmatched. This CDR3 comprises 15 residues. CDR1 and CDR2 (germline): SGHRS, YFSETQ. For the CDR3, the DNA is TGCGCCAGCAGCCCAGGCTTTGACAGGGCTTACGGCTACACCTTC. It translates to CASSPGFDRAYGYTF.

The chain joins TRBV30 to TRBJ2-7; 7 positions match TRBD2. There are 13 residues in the CDR3. Trimming removed 2 bases from V and 7 bases from J; junction bases left unmatched: 8. Germline V lookup: CDR1 GTSNPN, CDR2 SVGIG (reference sequence). The CDR3 DNA is TGTGCCTGGAGTTATTCGACGGGGGGAGAGCAGTACTTC. This gives the protein CAWSYSTGGEQYF. The whole variable domain, remainder taken from reference TRBV30 and TRBJ2-7, is SQTIHQWPATLVQPVGSPLSLECTVEGTSNPNLYWYRQAAGRGLQLLFYSVGIGQISSEVPQNLSASRPQDRQFILSSKKLLLSDSGFYLCAWSYSTGGEQYFGPGTRLTVT.

The rearrangement links TRBV6-6 to TRBJ2-1; TRBD1 might be the D (6 bases). This CDR3 has 15 amino acids. V was cut by 8 bases and J by 3 bases, with 17 bases left in between. The germline V gene encodes CDR1 MNHNY and CDR2 SVGAGI (reference sequence). The CDR3 here is CASRYREPNYNEQFF. CDR3 coding DNA: TGTGCCAGCCGCTACAGGGAACCGAACTACAATGAGCAGTTCTTC.

This clone has more than one count but fewer than ten. The V gene is TRBV5-5, the J gene TRBJ2-2, with 8 nucleotides matching TRBD1. This CDR3 is 14 amino acids long. Germline trimming cut 5 bases from V and 4 bases from J; bases unmatched to any gene: 4. Germline assignment: CDR1 SGHKS and CDR2 YYEKEE (reference sequence). The CDR3 spells CASRAGQGTGELFF. CDR3 in DNA: TGTGCCAGCAGGGCAGGACAGGGCACCGGGGAGCTGTTTTTT. The full variable domain, in which reference TRBV5-5 and TRBJ2-2 provide the parts outside the CDR3, is DAGVTQSPTHLIKTRGQQVTLRCSPISGHKSVSWYQQVLGQGPQFIFQYYEKEERGRGNFPDRFSARQFPNYSSELNVNALLLGDSALYLCASRAGQGTGELFFGEGSRLTVL.

The chain carries TRBV13 and TRBJ1-1, with TRBD1 matching 7 bases. V lost 4 bases, J lost 4 bases, and 0 bases stayed unmatched. The germline CDR1 and CDR2 sequences are PRHDT and FYEKMQ (reference sequence). The CDR3 spans 12 residues. The DNA for the CDR3 is TGTGCCAGCAGCTGGGACAGCACTGAAGCTTTCTTT. It codes for CASSWDSTEAFF.

This clone was observed a single time. This rearrangement joins TRBV24-1 to TRBJ1-1; 12 bases are shared with TRBD1. CDR1 and CDR2 from the germline V gene are KGHDR and SFDVKD. CDR3 size: 10 residues. The CDR3 region is CDRDRGRTFF. Here the CDR3 DNA reads TGTGACCGGGACAGGGGGCGAACTTTCTTT.

At least ten counts were recorded for this clone. V usage is TRBV2 and J usage is TRBJ1-1; the match to TRBD1 covers 9 bases. Germline values: CDR1 SNHLY, CDR2 FYNNEI. This CDR3 spans 11 amino acids. Trimming at V came to 7 bases and at J to 10 bases, leaving 4 bases not matched to a gene. The CDR3 spells CASTKQGAAFF. CDR3 sequence (DNA): TGTGCCAGCACGAAACAGGGGGCAGCTTTCTTT.

CDR3 DNA sequence: TGCGCCAGCAGATCCCTACACTTTGCCGGGACACCACCAGGTCAGCCCCAGCATTTT. Translation gives CASRSLHFAGTPPGQPQHF. V usage is TRBV4-1 and J usage is TRBJ1-5; weak D call: TRBD1 (6 bases). Germline lookup yields CDR1 MGHRA and CDR2 YSYEKL. CDR3 length equals 19 residues. V lost 6 bases to trimming and J lost 6 bases, with 30 bases between them.

The chain couples TRBV7-9 to TRBJ2-3, with 7 positions matching TRBD1. The CDR3 is made up of 15 amino acids. Germline CDR1 is SEHNR and CDR2 is FQNEAQ (reference sequence). Trimming cost V 5 bases and J 2 bases; bases outside gene matches: 7. DNA for the CDR3: TGTGCCAGCAGCGTACAGGGGCAAGACACAGATACGCAGTATTTT. Its protein is CASSVQGQDTDTQYF.

V is TRBV7-6 and J is TRBJ1-5, with D possibly being TRBD1 (6 bases). The germline CDR1 and CDR2 sequences are SGHVS and FNYEAQ. Trimming left V 2 bases short and J 0 bases short, with 11 bases between. CDR3 length: 16 residues. CDR3: CASSLKGVDSNQPQHF. The CDR3 region has the DNA TGTGCCAGCAGCTTAAAGGGGGTGGATAGCAATCAGCCCCAGCATTTT.

The chain recombines TRBV7-8 with TRBJ2-2; D not certain. V dropped 0 bases and J dropped 2 bases, with 7 bases sitting between them. This CDR3 spans 15 amino acids. Germline V gene lookup returns CDR1 SGHVS and CDR2 FQNEAQ. The CDR3 protein is CASSLAQRNTGELFF. CDR3 DNA sequence: TGTGCCAGCAGCTTAGCGCAGCGTAACACCGGGGAGCTGTTTTTT.

This clone showed up just once. The V gene is TRBV3-1 (or the pseudogene TRBV3-2), the J gene TRBJ2-3; 13 bases match TRBD2. Trimming at V came to 0 bases and at J to 5 bases, leaving 5 bases not matched to a gene. The germline gives CDR1 LGHDT, CDR2 YNNKEL (reference sequence). CDR3 size: 17 residues. This CDR3 is CASSQDRGLAGLDTQYF. The DNA of the CDR3 is TGTGCCAGCAGCCAAGACCGGGGACTAGCGGGGTTAGATACGCAGTATTTT.

The V call is TRBV6-6, the J call TRBJ2-5, with D perhaps matching TRBD2 (5 bases). Trimming stripped 8 bases from V and 3 bases from J, with 7 bases between. This CDR3 is 11 amino acids long. Germline V gene sequence: CDR1 MNHNY, CDR2 SVGAGI (reference sequence). The CDR3: CASGSEETQYF. CDR3 coding DNA: TGTGCCAGCGGTAGCGAAGAGACCCAGTACTTC.

This clone was seen only a few times. The chain employs TRBV19 and TRBJ2-7, with D possibly matching TRBD2 (5 bases). Trimming shortened V by 2 bases and J by 6 bases, and 17 bases separated the two germline ends. The CDR3 is made up of 15 amino acids. From germline, CDR1 is LNHDA and CDR2 SQIVND (reference sequence). The CDR3: CASSITRLVGSEQYF. As DNA, the CDR3 is TGTGCCAGTAGTATAACCCGACTTGTGGGGAGCGAGCAGTACTTC.

The genes are TRBV29-1 and TRBJ2-1; D is possibly TRBD2 (5 bases). Germline V gene sequence: CDR1 SQVTM, CDR2 ANQGSEA. V shed 4 bases and J shed 12 bases, with 22 bases lying between them. CDR3 length: 14 residues. As DNA, the CDR3 is TGCAGCGTTGTCGCATGGGAGCCTGGAACCGGGCAGTTCTTC. Translated: CSVVAWEPGTGQFF.

J is TRBJ1-2 and V is TRBV29-1, with 7 bases aligning to TRBD1. The CDR3 is 11 residues long. From germline, CDR1 is SQVTM and CDR2 ANQGSEA. V gave up 5 bases and J gave up 7 bases; unmatched junction bases: 4. The CDR3 region is CSVRQGSGYTF. As DNA, the CDR3 is TGCAGCGTTAGACAGGGATCTGGCTACACCTTC.

This rearrangement joins TRBV29-1 to TRBJ2-4; D might be TRBD1 (6 bases). The CDR3 sequence is 14 residues long. V was trimmed by 3 bases and J by 3 bases, leaving 12 bases between them. The germline V gene encodes CDR1 SQVTM and CDR2 ANQGSEA. The CDR3: CSVDKQGDKNIQYF. The DNA for the CDR3 is TGCAGCGTTGATAAACAGGGAGACAAAAACATTCAGTACTTC.

The chain recombines TRBV27 with TRBJ1-5; D may be TRBD1 (5 bases). V was shortened by 2 bases and J by 5 bases, with 10 bases between the two germline ends. This CDR3 spans 14 amino acids. Germline assignment: CDR1 MNHEY and CDR2 SMNVEV (reference sequence). The CDR3, as DNA: TGTGCCAGCAGTTTAAGGGGATGGGATCAGCCCCAGCATTTT. It codes for CASSLRGWDQPQHF.

The chain is built from TRBV4-1 and TRBJ1-5; D unresolved. This CDR3 has 19 amino acids. Trimming shortened V by 0 bases and J by 6 bases, and 24 bases separated the two germline ends. In germline, CDR1 is MGHRA, CDR2 YSYEKL. The CDR3 sequence is CASSQDLRTLRRSLQPQHF. The CDR3 coding sequence is TGCGCCAGCAGCCAAGATTTAAGGACTTTGCGCAGATCTCTTCAGCCCCAGCATTTT.